Sequencing of this T cell receptor beta chain was carried out in a study of T cell responses to AZD1222 COVID-19 vaccine (dated by TCRdb to 2020 to 2023). With respect to the entire study: A total of just over 230 trial participants underwent TCR sequencing, of whom approximately 200 had received two doses of AZD1222 and some 25 had received two doses of the MenACWY control vaccine. Trial participants were enrolled by age into 18-55, 56-69 and 70-plus year subgroups, with about 150, 28 and 57 TCR-sequenced participants respectively.

Its CDR3 holds 13 amino acids, cysteine through phenylalanine. The only DNA kept is the CDR3, 39 bases in frame from the first base. In the germline V gene (reference sequence), CDR1 corresponds to LNHDA and CDR2 to SQIVND. Trimming takes 6 bases off V and 3 bases off J; junction bases not matched to a gene: 4. Worth noting for this clone: Its antigen remains unidentified. Base quality data are lacking; no much larger clone is found one base away.

General study outcomes and caveats: Participants were mostly white British, with more females than males. The authors suggested clonal diversity may have been underestimated. Conclusions about previously exposed vaccinees are limited, since just five to seven AZD1222 recipients were seropositive for SARS-CoV-2 at baseline. CD4 TCRs associated with the vaccine covered the entire spike protein, and the dominant responses were in regions 160-218 and 743-854. Reportedly, almost half of the unique spike-specific TCRs recognized epitopes lying outside the regions that are mutated in the B.1.351 and B.1.1.7 variants. A significant rise in spike-specific TCR breadth and depth was observed after two AZD1222 doses relative to day 0 and relative to MenACWY recipients. Because no samples from the day 14 peak response were available, repertoires could be characterized only after the peak T cell response. The 56-69-year group was small, and its depth increase did not reach significance, likely because of low power.

The CDR3 regions of human TCRbeta chains were analyzed by immunosequencing. The source study handled its data this way. TCRs in the repertoires were matched against a reference library of SARS-CoV-2-specific TCRs that had been generated with the MIRA antigen-specificity platform. Breadth was defined as the fraction of unique TCRs that were SARS-CoV-2-associated, and depth was defined as the fraction of total T cells that were SARS-CoV-2-associated. Using the MIRA data, each spike-specific TCR was mapped to the spike region that the TCR reacts to and placed in a CD4 or CD8 class. Log10-transformed breadth and depth values were compared by one-way ANOVA with Sidak's multiple comparisons tests. This is the immuneACCESS table as TCRdb keeps it, with only in-frame sequences that have V and J called. A part of the clones is gone; compared with another copy, unresolved V genes explain less than half, and the rest is unexplained. The DNA was the basis for D and trimming; V, J and clone size are from that table. The sample has 150,000 to 200,000 clones on record, roughly 94% of them singletons. In total, the top ten clones hold about 1% of the sample.

The label giving this sample's time point can be read as: about 28 days (+/-7) after the second vaccine dose. AZD1222 recipients whose second dose came at about 4 weeks and those whose second dose came at about 12 weeks were combined into one group, since spike-specific TCR depth and breadth did not differ between the two schedules. Vaccinee samples were obtained from the UK trials COV001 and COV002, which included a single-blind randomized controlled phase 2/3 trial of AZD1222 (ChAdOx1 nCoV-19) in healthy adults. For TCRbeta chain sequencing, PBMC samples from trial participants were taken at day 0 and at day 28 after the second dose.

Recombination joined TRBV19 with TRBJ2-7, with TRBD1 identical over 8 junction bases. This receptor was taken from an adult who received the AZD1222 COVID-19 vaccine. The sample was peripheral blood, taken 28 days after the second AZD1222 dose. CDR3 sequence: CASSPGGYYEQYF. DNA sequence: TGTGCCAGTAGCCCAGGGGGCTACTACGAGCAGTACTTC.